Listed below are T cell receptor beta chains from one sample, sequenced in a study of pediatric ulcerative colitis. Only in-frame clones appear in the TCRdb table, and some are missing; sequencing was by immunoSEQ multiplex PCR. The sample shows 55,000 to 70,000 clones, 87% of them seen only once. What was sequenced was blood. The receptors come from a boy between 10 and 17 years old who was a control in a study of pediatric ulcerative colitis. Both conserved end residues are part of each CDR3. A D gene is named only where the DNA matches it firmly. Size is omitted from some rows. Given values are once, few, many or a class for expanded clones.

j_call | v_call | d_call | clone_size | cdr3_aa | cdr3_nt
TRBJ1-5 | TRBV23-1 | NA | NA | CASSRTGVRRSQHF | TGCGCCAGCAGTCGAACCGGGGTTCGAAGGTCCCAGCATTTT
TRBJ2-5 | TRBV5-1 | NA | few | CASSLAGVLASRETQYF | TGCGCCAGCAGCTTGGCCGGGGTGCTTGCTTCGAGAGAGACCCAGTACTTC
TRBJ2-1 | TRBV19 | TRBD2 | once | CAAGDVGGYNEQFF | TGTGCCGCCGGAGACGTGGGGGGGTACAATGAGCAGTTCTTC
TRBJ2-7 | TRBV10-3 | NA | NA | CAISDGELGRWDF | TGTGCCATCAGCGATGGGGAGCTCGGACGTTGGGACTTC
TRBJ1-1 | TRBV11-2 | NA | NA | CASSLRGEAFF | TGTGCCAGCAGCTTACGAGGGGAAGCTTTCTTT
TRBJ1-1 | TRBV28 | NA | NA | CASSFEAENTEAFF | TGTGCCAGCAGTTTCGAGGCGGAGAACACTGAAGCTTTCTTT
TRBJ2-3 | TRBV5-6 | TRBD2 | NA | CASRFVRGGITDTQYF | TGTGCCAGCAGATTTGTCCGGGGGGGCATAACAGATACGCAGTATTTT
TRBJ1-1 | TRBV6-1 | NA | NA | CASLVEGSEAFF | TGTGCCAGCCTGGTGGAGGGCTCTGAAGCTTTCTTT
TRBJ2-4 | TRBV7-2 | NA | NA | CASRLRPPGAMDIQYF | TGTGCCAGCAGGCTCCGGCCCCCGGGGGCTATGGACATTCAGTACTTC
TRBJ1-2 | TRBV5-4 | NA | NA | CASSLVGEDYGYTF | TGTGCCAGCAGCTTGGTAGGGGAAGACTATGGCTACACCTTC
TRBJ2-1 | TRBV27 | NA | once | CASRGGANSYNEQFF | TGTGCCAGCAGGGGGGGGGCCAACTCCTACAATGAGCAGTTCTTC
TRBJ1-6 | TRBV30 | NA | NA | CAWAGTHNSPLHF | TGTGCCTGGGCGGGAACACATAATTCACCCCTCCACTTT
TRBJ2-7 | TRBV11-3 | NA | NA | CASSSGVGEQYF | TGTGCCAGCAGCTCGGGGGTTGGGGAGCAGTACTTC
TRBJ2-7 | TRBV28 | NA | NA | CASSSVTYEQYF | TGTGCCAGCAGTTCCGTTACCTACGAGCAGTACTTC
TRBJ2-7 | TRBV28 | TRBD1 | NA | CASSGQGTSYEQYF | TGTGCCAGCAGTGGACAGGGGACTTCCTACGAGCAGTACTTC
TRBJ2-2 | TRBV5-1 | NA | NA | CASSSNRAPGELFF | TGCGCCAGCAGCTCGAATCGGGCCCCCGGGGAGCTGTTTTTT
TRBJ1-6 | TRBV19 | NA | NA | CASSQYQGLRNSPLHF | TGTGCCAGTAGCCAGTACCAGGGCCTCCGTAATTCACCCCTCCACTTT
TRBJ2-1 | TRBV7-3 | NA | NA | CASSFGSSGNEQFF | TGTGCCAGCAGCTTTGGGTCGTCTGGGAATGAGCAGTTCTTC
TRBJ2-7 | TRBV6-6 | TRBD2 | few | CASSAGTSGAQYF | TGTGCCAGCAGCGCCGGGACTAGCGGGGCTCAGTACTTC
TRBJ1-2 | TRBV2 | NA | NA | CASYEGLGRGYTF | TGTGCCAGCTACGAGGGATTAGGACGTGGCTACACCTTC
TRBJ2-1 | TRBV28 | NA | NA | CASRSWNEQFF | TGTGCCAGCAGATCATGGAATGAGCAGTTCTTC
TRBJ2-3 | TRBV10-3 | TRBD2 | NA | CAISFSGGYEADTQYF | TGTGCCATTTCCTTTAGCGGGGGCTACGAGGCAGATACGCAGTATTTT
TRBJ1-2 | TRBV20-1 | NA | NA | CSAGSGVGYTF | TGCAGTGCTGGATCGGGTGTCGGCTACACCTTC
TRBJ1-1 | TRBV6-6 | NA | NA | CASRGPGTEAFF | TGTGCCTCCCGGGGGCCGGGCACTGAAGCTTTCTTT
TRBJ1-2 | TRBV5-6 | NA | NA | CASSALDSPPFYGYTF | TGTGCCAGCAGCGCCTTAGACAGCCCTCCATTCTATGGCTACACCTTC
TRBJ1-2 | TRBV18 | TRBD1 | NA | CASSPLDRETSGYTF | TGTGCCAGCTCACCACTGGACAGGGAAACTTCTGGCTACACCTTC
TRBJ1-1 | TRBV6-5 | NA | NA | CASSRGGSTEAFF | TGTGCCAGCAGTAGGGGGGGTAGTACTGAAGCTTTCTTT
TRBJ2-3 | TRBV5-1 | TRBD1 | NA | CASSRSGTGGTDTQYF | TGCGCCAGCAGCCGTTCCGGGACAGGGGGCACAGATACGCAGTATTTT
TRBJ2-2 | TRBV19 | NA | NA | CASSIGLGLNTGELFF | TGTGCCAGTAGTATAGGTTTGGGGCTAAACACCGGGGAGCTGTTTTTT
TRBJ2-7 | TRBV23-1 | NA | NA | CASSQSKGLKVYEQYF | TGCGCCAGCAGTCAATCAAAGGGACTGAAGGTCTACGAGCAGTACTTC
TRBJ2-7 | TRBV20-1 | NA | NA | CSAGGVTGQYF | TGCAGTGCGGGGGGAGTAACGGGGCAGTACTTC
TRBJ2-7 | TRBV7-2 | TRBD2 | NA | CASSLGFARGGYEQYF | TGTGCCAGCAGCTTAGGCTTCGCGCGGGGGGGATACGAGCAGTACTTC
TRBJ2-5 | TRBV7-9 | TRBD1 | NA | CASSPGQTGARRETQYF | TGTGCCAGCAGCCCGGGACAGACAGGCGCCAGGAGGGAGACCCAGTACTTC
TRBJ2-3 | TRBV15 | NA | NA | CATSPLGQDTQYF | TGTGCCACCAGTCCCCTTGGGCAGGATACGCAGTATTTT
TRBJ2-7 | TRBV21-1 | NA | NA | CASSKRPSPLREDSYEQYF | TGTGCCAGCAGCAAAAGACCTTCTCCCCTAAGGGAAGACTCCTACGAGCAGTACTTC
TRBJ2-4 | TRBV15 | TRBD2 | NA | CATSTIAGGRAKNIQYF | TGTGCCACCAGCACTATAGCGGGAGGTCGGGCCAAAAACATTCAGTACTTC
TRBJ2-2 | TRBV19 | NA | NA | CASSILTGPTGELFF | TGTGCCAGTAGTATCCTTACTGGTCCCACCGGGGAGCTGTTTTTT
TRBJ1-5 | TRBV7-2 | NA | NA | CASSTHRVGQPQHF | TGTGCCAGCAGCACCCACAGGGTAGGTCAGCCCCAGCATTTT
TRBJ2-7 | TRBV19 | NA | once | CASSMGTHLGEQYF | TGTGCCAGTAGTATGGGGACACACCTCGGCGAGCAGTACTTC
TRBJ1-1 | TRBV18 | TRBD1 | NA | CASSLAGQGNTEAFF | TGTGCCAGCTCCCTCGCCGGACAGGGGAACACTGAAGCTTTCTTT
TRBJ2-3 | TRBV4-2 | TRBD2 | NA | CASSSQTSGSSTDTQYF | TGTGCCAGCAGCTCCCAGACTAGCGGGAGCTCGACAGATACGCAGTATTTT
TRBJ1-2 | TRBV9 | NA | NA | CASSVGGLQGDGYTF | TGTGCCAGCAGCGTAGGAGGTTTGCAGGGTGATGGCTACACCTTC
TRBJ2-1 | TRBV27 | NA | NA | CASSFGINLNYNEQFF | TGTGCCAGCAGTTTTGGGATTAACCTAAACTACAATGAGCAGTTCTTC